The 20 T cell receptor beta chains below were found in one sample sequenced in a study of T cells in women clearing cervical HPV infection. The assay was immunoSEQ multiplex PCR, and TCRdb's table has in-frame clones only and misses some. There are 40,000 to 55,000 clones in the sample, with 0.98% held by the top ten. Sequences were obtained from blood buffy coat. Receptor source: a woman between 18 and 69 years old with a cervical HPV16 infection that either progressed to CIN3+ or cleared (not recorded which).

Of note for this clone: With the read ending 3 residues before the CDR3 end, the germline J gene is used to fill in that end. This sequence joins TRBV19 and TRBJ2-7; perhaps TRBD2 as D (7 bases). Per germline, CDR1 LNHDA and CDR2 SQIVND (reference sequence). V was trimmed by 3 bases and J by 4 bases, leaving 16 bases between them. This CDR3 comprises 15 residues. The CDR3 reads CASSITVQGLYEQYF. The CDR3 bases that were read are TGTGCCAGTAGTATCACGGTACAGGGACTATACGAG.

As for this clone: The read terminates 3 residues ahead of where the CDR3 ends, so the germline J gene completes it. V gene TRBV2 combines with J gene TRBJ1-1; D not resolved. The CDR3 extends over 13 amino acids. CDR1 and CDR2 (germline): SNHLY, FYNNEI. V lost 7 bases and J 0 bases, leaving 9 bases between the germline ends. The covered CDR3 bases are TGTGCCAGCAAAGTACAGTTGAACACTGAA. Its translation: CASKVQLNTE. The CDR3, in full, reads CASKVQLNTEAFF.

On this clone: The read finishes 3 residues shy of the CDR3 end, and the germline J gene is used to complete it. This chain connects TRBV9 to TRBJ1-1; 7 bases are shared with TRBD1. The V and J ends lost 0 bases and 3 bases, in that order; junction bases with no gene match: 11. The CDR3 runs 17 residues. Germline assignment: CDR1 SGDLS and CDR2 YYNGEE. The covered CDR3 bases are TGTGCCAGCAGCGTAGTTGAGGGGGCGGTTTGGGACACTGAA. Translated: CASSVVEGAVWDTE. The CDR3 reads in full as CASSVVEGAVWDTEAFF.

The CDR3 sequence is CASSPLQRATDTQYF. The covered CDR3 bases are TGTGCCAGCTCACCATTACAGCGGGCCACAGATACG. The J gene is TRBJ2-3, the V gene TRBV18, with D possibly matching TRBD2 (6 bases). The CDR3 extends 3 residues past the end of the read, so its final part is completed from the germline J gene. CDR3 length: 15 residues. V lost 2 bases to trimming and J lost 2 bases, with 11 bases between them. Germline CDR1 KGHSH, CDR2 LQKENI.

Details on this clone: The read gets to within 3 residues of the CDR3 end, and the germline J gene fills in the rest. The V gene is TRBV20-1, the J gene TRBJ2-2, with 8 bases identical to TRBD2. This CDR3 is 15 amino acids long. CDR1 DFQATT and CDR2 SNEGSKA come from the germline V gene (reference sequence). The CDR3 loop is CSAPARGGGGEKLFF. CDR3 DNA, as far as it was read: TGCAGTGCCCCCGCCCGGGGGGGAGGGGGAGAAAAG.

Of note for this clone: The read stops 3 residues short of the end of the CDR3; the missing end is completed from the germline J gene. V and J are TRBV7-9 and TRBJ1-2, with D tentatively TRBD1 (6 bases). CDR1 and CDR2 (germline): SEHNR, FQNEAQ (reference sequence). The CDR3 spans 15 residues. CDR3 region: CASSLQVGGAYDYTF. The CDR3 bases that were read are TGTGCCAGCAGCTTACAAGTAGGGGGAGCCTACGAC.

Worth noting for this clone: The sequenced fragment ends 3 residues before the CDR3 boundary, so the rest is inferred from the germline J gene. The V gene is TRBV18, the J gene TRBJ2-4, with D perhaps TRBD2 (6 bases). CDR3 length: 13 amino acids. Germline-derived CDR1 and CDR2 are KGHSH and LQKENI. CDR3 DNA, as far as it was read: TGTGCCAGCTCACCGCAACCGGGGGATGGT. Amino acid sequence: CASSPQPGDG. The full CDR3 is CASSPQPGDGQYF.

As regards this clone: Read coverage stops 3 residues before the CDR3 terminus; the germline J gene supplies the remainder. At the DNA level, this CDR3 is encoded by other sequences in the same sample as well. The rearrangement links TRBV20-1 to TRBJ2-5, with D possibly being TRBD2 (5 bases). The V gene's germline CDR1 is DFQATT and CDR2 SNEGSKA (reference sequence). The CDR3 spans 14 residues. Here the CDR3 reads CSARGDYVGETQYF. The covered CDR3 bases are TGCAGTGCTAGAGGCGACTACGTTGGCGAAACC.

As regards this clone: The read ends 3 residues shy of where the CDR3 ends; the end is completed using the germline J gene. The chain links TRBV5-1 to TRBJ1-2, with 11 bases lining up with TRBD1. There are 16 residues in the CDR3. V lost 4 bases and J lost 4; bases outside the gene matches: 9. Germline V gives CDR1 SGHRS, CDR2 YFSETQ. The covered CDR3 bases are TGCGCCAGCAGCCGAACTCAGGGGACAGGGGGCTATGGC. Its protein is CASSRTQGTGGYG. Given in full, the CDR3 is CASSRTQGTGGYGYTF.

A word on this clone: The CDR3 is cut off 3 residues early in the read; its end comes from the germline J gene. V usage is TRBV2 and J usage is TRBJ1-6; D remains unclear. Germline loops: CDR1 SNHLY, CDR2 FYNNEI. The CDR3 has 11 residues. CDR3 DNA, as far as it was read: TGTGCCAGCAGTTTTGACTCGGCC. Translated: CASSFDSA. The full CDR3 reads CASSFDSALHF.

In regard to this clone: The observed sequence ends 3 residues before the CDR3 terminus, with the missing tail filled in from the germline J gene. V gene TRBV16 combines with J gene TRBJ1-2, with a possible D match to TRBD1 (6 bases). This CDR3 has 13 amino acids. Germline loops: CDR1 KGHSY, CDR2 FQNENV. CDR3 DNA, as far as it was read: TGTGCCAGCAGCCCAACAGGGATAGACGGC. The encoded protein is CASSPTGIDG. The full CDR3 protein is CASSPTGIDGYTF. The complete variable domain, with remaining parts taken from reference TRBV16 and TRBJ1-2, reads GEEVAQTPKHLVRGEGQKAKLYCAPIKGHSYVFWYQQVLKNEFKFLISFQNENVFDETGMPKERFSAKCLPNSPCSLEIQATKLEDSAVYFCASSPTGIDGYTFGSGTRLTVV.

Points on this clone: The read is 3 residues too short to cover the CDR3 end, so that end is filled in from the germline J gene. Other DNA sequences of this sample code for an identical CDR3. The V call is TRBV7-9, the J call TRBJ1-3, with D possibly being TRBD1 (6 bases). Germline V gives CDR1 SEHNR, CDR2 FQNEAQ (reference sequence). V lost 5 bases and J lost 3, with 14 bases in between. The CDR3 covers 15 residues. CDR3 loop: CASSGTGKSGNTIYF. The covered CDR3 bases are TGTGCCAGCAGCGGAACAGGGAAAAGTGGAAACACC. Drawing the rest from reference TRBV7-9 and TRBJ1-3, the complete variable domain is DTGVSQNPRHKITKRGQNVTFRCDPISEHNRLYWYRQTLGQGPEFLTYFQNEAQLEKSRLLSDRFSAERPKGSFSTLEIQRTEQGDSAMYLCASSGTGKSGNTIYFGEGSWLTVV.

Notes on this clone: Read coverage stops 3 residues before the CDR3 terminus; the germline J gene supplies the remainder. The V gene is TRBV20-1, the J gene TRBJ2-3, with D possibly being TRBD2 (5 bases). CDR3 size: 12 residues. The V end lost 6 bases, the J end lost 2 bases, and 9 bases lay between the germline ends. Per the germline V gene, CDR1 is DFQATT and CDR2 is SNEGSKA (reference sequence). The CDR3 reads CSAPDFTDTQYF. The part of the CDR3 DNA that was read is TGCAGTGCCCCGGACTTCACAGATACG.

As concerns this clone: The read halts 3 residues ahead of the CDR3 end, with the missing end drawn from the germline J gene. V is TRBV18 and J is TRBJ2-1, with 7 nucleotides matching TRBD1. Germline loops: CDR1 KGHSH, CDR2 LQKENI. CDR3 length: 15 amino acids. The V and J ends lost 6 bases and 2 bases, in that order; junction bases with no gene match: 7. CDR3 sequence: CASSNPGQTYNEQFF. CDR3 DNA (partial): TGTGCCAGCTCCAACCCGGGACAGACCTACAATGAG.

In the case of this clone: Sequencing ends 3 residues short of the CDR3 end; the germline J gene provides the rest. The chain links TRBV18 to TRBJ2-3; TRBD1 might be the D (5 bases). The V gene's germline CDR1 is KGHSH and CDR2 LQKENI. This CDR3 has 15 residues. Trimming cost V 4 bases and J 0 bases, with 11 bases left between them. The CDR3: CASSRRQTSTDTQYF. CDR3 bases read: TGTGCCAGCTCACGCCGACAGACTAGCACAGATACG.

Comment on this clone: The CDR3 goes on 3 residues after the read ends, and that part is filled in from the germline J gene. The chain uses TRBV19 and TRBJ1-1, with 9 bases lining up with TRBD1. The CDR3 covers 17 residues. The germline CDR1 and CDR2 sequences are LNHDA and SQIVND (reference sequence). Trimming cost V 6 bases and J 0 bases; bases outside gene matches: 11. CDR3 DNA (partial): TGTGCCAGTAGACAAGCCGGGACAGGGTTTATGAACACTGAA. Translating it yields CASRQAGTGFMNTE. The full-length CDR3 reads as CASRQAGTGFMNTEAFF.

As regards this clone: Coverage ceases 3 residues before the CDR3 finishes, and the germline J gene fills in the end. This chain links TRBV2 with TRBJ1-2, with D perhaps TRBD1 (5 bases). Germline values: CDR1 SNHLY, CDR2 FYNNEI. The CDR3 has 13 residues. Partial CDR3 DNA: TGTGCCAGCTCGGGACTAGCGGGGGATACC. This codes for CASSGLAGDT. The entire CDR3 sequence reads CASSGLAGDTYTF.

Remarks on this clone: The observed sequence ends 3 residues before the CDR3 terminus, with the missing tail filled in from the germline J gene. The chain couples TRBV18 to TRBJ1-2; a weak D match, TRBD1 (6 bases). Germline V gene sequence: CDR1 KGHSH, CDR2 LQKENI. Trimming left V 0 bases short and J 1 base short, with 15 bases between. The CDR3 length is 17 residues. CDR3 DNA (partial): TGTGCCAGCTCACCACCGAAAATTGACAGGTTTAACTATGGC. It specifies CASSPPKIDRFNYG. The whole CDR3 sequence is CASSPPKIDRFNYGYTF.

Turning to this clone: The read terminates 3 residues ahead of where the CDR3 ends, so the germline J gene completes it. The gene calls are TRBV5-1 and TRBJ1-1, with a possible D match to TRBD1 (6 bases). This CDR3 spans 14 amino acids. Between the trimmed V and J ends, which lost 1 base and 6 bases, there was a span of 13 bases. Germline loops: CDR1 SGHRS, CDR2 YFSETQ. The CDR3 spells CASSLRGSSAEAFF. Partial CDR3 DNA: TGCGCCAGCAGCTTGAGGGGGAGTAGCGCTGAA. Supplemented by reference TRBV5-1 and TRBJ1-1, the full variable domain reads KAGVTQTPRYLIKTRGQQVTLSCSPISGHRSVSWYQQTPGQGLQFLFEYFSETQRNKGNFPGRFSGRQFSNSRSEMNVSTLELGDSALYLCASSLRGSSAEAFFGQGTRLTVV.

To note about this clone: The CDR3 end falls 3 residues outside the read, so it is completed with the germline J gene. The rearrangement joins TRBV19 to TRBJ2-3, with 9 bases that match TRBD1. Germline CDR1 is LNHDA and CDR2 is SQIVND (reference sequence). The CDR3 consists of 13 residues. The covered CDR3 bases are TGTGCCAGTAGTTTGACAGGGGGTCAGCCG. The encoded protein is CASSLTGGQP. The full CDR3 protein is CASSLTGGQPQYF.